This T cell receptor (beta chain) stems from a study of stem cell transplantation in POMP-related autoinflammatory disease. The overall study: CD8+ T cells were low and CD4+ cells naive-skewed before transplant. Findings of the study overall: In patients with PRAID, every analyzed T-cell subset tended to show lower diversity and higher clonality.

Turning to this clone: No antigen is known for it.

The V end was cut by 4 bases, the J end by 2 bases, with 11 bases between. The CDR3 length is 14 residues. Germline V lookup: CDR1 SNHLY, CDR2 FYNNEI. TCRdb keeps only in-frame clones here, not all; method: immunoSEQ multiplex PCR. Altogether 20,000 to 30,000 clones are present, approximately 78% being singletons, with the ten largest covering less than 3%. The chain is built from TRBV2 and TRBJ1-2; D remains ambiguous. The source is a human donor with POMP-related autoinflammation and immune dysregulation (PRAID). Here the sequenced sample was CD4+ T cells from PBMCs, taken before stem cell transplantation. The DNA of the CDR3 is TGTGCCAGCAGTGGCCAGGTCCCCAACTATGGCTACACCTTC. Translating gives CASSGQVPNYGYTF. Combining the CDR3 with reference TRBV2 and TRBJ1-2 gives the whole variable domain EPEVTQTPSHQVTQMGQEVILRCVPISNHLYFYWYRQILGQKVEFLVSFYNNEISEKSEIFDDQFSVERPDGSNFTLKIRSTKLEDSAMYFCASSGQVPNYGYTFGSGTRLTVV.